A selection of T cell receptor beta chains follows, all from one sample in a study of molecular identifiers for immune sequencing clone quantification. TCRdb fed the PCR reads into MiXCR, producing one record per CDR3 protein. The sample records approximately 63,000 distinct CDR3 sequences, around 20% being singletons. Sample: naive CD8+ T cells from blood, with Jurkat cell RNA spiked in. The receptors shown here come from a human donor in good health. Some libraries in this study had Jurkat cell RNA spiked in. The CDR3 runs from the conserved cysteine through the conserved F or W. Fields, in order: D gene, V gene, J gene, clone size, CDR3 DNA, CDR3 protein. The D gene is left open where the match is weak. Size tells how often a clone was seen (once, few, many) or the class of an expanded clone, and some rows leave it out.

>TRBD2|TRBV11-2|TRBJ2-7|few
TGTGCCAGCAGCTTAGCCCCAGCGGGAGAGGCGGGCGAGCAGTACTTC
CASSLAPAGEAGEQYF
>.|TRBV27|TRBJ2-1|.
TGTGCCAGCAGTGTCGGGAGCCCCTACAATGAGCAGTTCTTC
CASSVGSPYNEQFF
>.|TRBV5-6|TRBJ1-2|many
TGTGCCAGCAGCTTGGCCAGTGGAAGCGCCGTCTATGGCTACACCTTC
CASSLASGSAVYGYTF
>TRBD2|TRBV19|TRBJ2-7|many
TGTGCCAGTAGTATAACGCCGGGACTAGCCGACGAGCAGTACTTC
CASSITPGLADEQYF
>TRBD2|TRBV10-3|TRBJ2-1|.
TGTGCCATCGGACCGGGAGGAGTTGGTGAGCAGTTCTTC
CAIGPGGVGEQFF
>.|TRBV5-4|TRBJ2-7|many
TGTGCCAGCAGAGAGGACAGACGATACGAGCAGTACTTC
CASREDRRYEQYF
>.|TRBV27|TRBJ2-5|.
TGTGCCGGTAGTTTACAAGGGGTTCTCCAAGAGACCCAGTACTTC
CAGSLQGVLQETQYF
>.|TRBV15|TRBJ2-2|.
TGTGCCACCGGTAGGACCACCTACACCGGGGAGCTGTTTTTT
CATGRTTYTGELFF
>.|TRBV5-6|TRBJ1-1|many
TGTGCCAGCAGTCGGGCCACTGAAGCTTTCTTT
CASSRATEAFF
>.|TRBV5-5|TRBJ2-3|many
TGTGCCAGCAGCGCGAGCTTAGCGACAACAGATACGCAGTATTTT
CASSASLATTDTQYF
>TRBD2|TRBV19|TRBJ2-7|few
TGTGCCAGTACCCCTGGGACTAGCGGGATTTGGGAGCAGTACTTC
CASTPGTSGIWEQYF
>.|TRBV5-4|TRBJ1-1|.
TGTGCCAGCAGGTTCACAGGGAACTCTGAAGCTTTCTTT
CASRFTGNSEAFF
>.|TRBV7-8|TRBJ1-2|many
TGTGCCAGCAGCTTATTGGACAGACTTACTAACTATGGCTACACCTTC
CASSLLDRLTNYGYTF
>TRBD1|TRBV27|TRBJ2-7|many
TGTGCCTCCGGGACAGGGAGTGTGGCCGAGCAGTACTTC
CASGTGSVAEQYF
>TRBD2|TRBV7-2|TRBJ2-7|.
TGTGCCAGCAGGTCGACTAGCGGGAGGTCCTACGAGCAGTACTTC
CASRSTSGRSYEQYF
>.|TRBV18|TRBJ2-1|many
TGTGCCAGCTCACCCCGTTGGGGAACCTACAATGAGCAGTTCTTC
CASSPRWGTYNEQFF
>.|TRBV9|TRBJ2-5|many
TGTGCCAGCAGCGCGGGGAGACAGGCACAAGAGACCCAGTACTTC
CASSAGRQAQETQYF